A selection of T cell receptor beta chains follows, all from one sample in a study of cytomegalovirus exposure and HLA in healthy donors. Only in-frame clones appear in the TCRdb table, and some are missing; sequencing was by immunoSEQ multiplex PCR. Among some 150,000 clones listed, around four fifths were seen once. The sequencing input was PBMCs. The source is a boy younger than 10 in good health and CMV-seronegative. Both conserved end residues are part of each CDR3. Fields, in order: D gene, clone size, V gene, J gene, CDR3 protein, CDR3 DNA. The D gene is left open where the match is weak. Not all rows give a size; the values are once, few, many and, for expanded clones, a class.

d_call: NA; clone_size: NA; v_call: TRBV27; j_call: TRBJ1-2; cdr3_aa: CASSHGGDFDYGYTF; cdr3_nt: TGTGCCAGCAGCCATGGGGGGGATTTCGACTATGGCTACACCTTC
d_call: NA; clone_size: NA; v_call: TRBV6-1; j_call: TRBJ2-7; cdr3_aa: CASNPGDSYEQYF; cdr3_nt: TGTGCCAGCAATCCGGGGGACTCCTACGAGCAGTACTTC
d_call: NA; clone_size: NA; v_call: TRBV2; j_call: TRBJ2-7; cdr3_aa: CASSADTGRFSSYEQYF; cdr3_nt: TGTGCCAGCAGTGCCGATACAGGGAGATTTTCCTCCTACGAGCAGTACTTC
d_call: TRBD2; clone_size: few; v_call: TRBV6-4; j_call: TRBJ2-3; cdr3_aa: CASSETSATTDTQYF; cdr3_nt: TGTGCCAGCAGTGAGACTAGCGCGACCACAGATACGCAGTATTTT
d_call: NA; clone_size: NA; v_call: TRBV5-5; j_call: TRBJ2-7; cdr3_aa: CASSLGQNRYEQYF; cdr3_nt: TGTGCCAGCAGCTTAGGACAGAACCGCTACGAGCAGTACTTC
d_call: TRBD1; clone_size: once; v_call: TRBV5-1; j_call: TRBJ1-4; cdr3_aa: CASSFTQGAVEKLFF; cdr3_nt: TGCGCCAGCAGCTTCACACAGGGGGCGGTTGAAAAACTGTTTTTT
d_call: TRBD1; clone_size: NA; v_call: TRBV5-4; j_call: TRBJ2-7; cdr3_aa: CASTPLAGQGSHEQYF; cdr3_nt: TGTGCCAGCACGCCTCTTGCGGGACAGGGCTCCCACGAGCAGTACTTC
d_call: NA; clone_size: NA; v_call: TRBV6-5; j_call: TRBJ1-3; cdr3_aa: CASSYSRGSGNTIYF; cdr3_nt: TGTGCCAGCAGTTACTCGAGAGGGTCTGGAAACACCATATATTTT
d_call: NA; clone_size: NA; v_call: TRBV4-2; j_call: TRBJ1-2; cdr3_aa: CASSRSAGPEISGYTF; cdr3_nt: TGTGCCAGCAGCCGGAGTGCGGGCCCCGAAATCTCTGGCTACACCTTC
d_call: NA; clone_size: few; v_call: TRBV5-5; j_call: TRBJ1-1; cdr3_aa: CASSLVYTTEAFF; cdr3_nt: TGTGCCAGCAGCTTGGTTTACACCACTGAAGCTTTCTTT
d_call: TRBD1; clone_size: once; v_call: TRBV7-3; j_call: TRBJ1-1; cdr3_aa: CASSTDRIEAFF; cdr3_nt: TGTGCCAGCAGTACGGACAGGATTGAAGCTTTCTTT
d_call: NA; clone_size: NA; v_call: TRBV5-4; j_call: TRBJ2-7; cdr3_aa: CASSPEVAGARYEQYF; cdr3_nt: TGTGCCAGCAGCCCGGAGGTCGCAGGGGCCCGGTACGAGCAGTACTTC
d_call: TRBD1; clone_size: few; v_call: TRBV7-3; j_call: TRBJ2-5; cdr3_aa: CASSPTGGWETQYF; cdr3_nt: TGTGCCAGCAGCCCAACAGGGGGCTGGGAGACCCAGTACTTC
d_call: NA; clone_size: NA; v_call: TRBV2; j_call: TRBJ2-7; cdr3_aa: CASSDPGVRTYEQYF; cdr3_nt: TGTGCCAGCAGTGATCCGGGGGTACGAACCTACGAGCAGTACTTC
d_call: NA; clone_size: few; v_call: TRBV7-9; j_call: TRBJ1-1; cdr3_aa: CSSSLEGRRTEAFF; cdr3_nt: TGTTCCAGCAGCTTAGAAGGGAGGCGGACTGAAGCTTTCTTT
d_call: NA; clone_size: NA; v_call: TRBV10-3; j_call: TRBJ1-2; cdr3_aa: CAISESRTDFTF; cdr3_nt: TGTGCCATCAGTGAGTCTAGGACAGACTTTACCTTC
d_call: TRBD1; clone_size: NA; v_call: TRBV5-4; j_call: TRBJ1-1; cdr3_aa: CASRKGQKVVNTEAFF; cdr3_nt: TGTGCCAGCAGGAAGGGACAGAAGGTTGTAAACACTGAAGCTTTCTTT
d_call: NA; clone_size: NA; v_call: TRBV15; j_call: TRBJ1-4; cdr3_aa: CATSWVVGDEKLFF; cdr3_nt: TGTGCCACCAGCTGGGTTGTCGGGGATGAAAAACTGTTTTTT
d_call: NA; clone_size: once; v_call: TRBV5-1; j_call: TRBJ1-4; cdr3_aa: CASSPNLGRHTNEKLFF; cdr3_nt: TGCGCCAGCAGCCCCAACCTGGGTAGACACACTAATGAAAAACTGTTTTTT
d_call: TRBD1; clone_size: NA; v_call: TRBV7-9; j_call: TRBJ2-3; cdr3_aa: CASGQGARVDTQYF; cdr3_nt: TGTGCCAGCGGGCAGGGGGCGCGTGTGGATACGCAGTATTTT
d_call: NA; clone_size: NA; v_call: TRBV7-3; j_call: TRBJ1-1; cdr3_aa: CASSPFTALNTEAFF; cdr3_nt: TGTGCCAGCAGCCCTTTTACAGCTCTAAACACTGAAGCTTTCTTT
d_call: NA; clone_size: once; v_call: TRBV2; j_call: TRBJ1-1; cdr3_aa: CASAFGNTEAFF; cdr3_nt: TGTGCCAGCGCCTTCGGGAACACTGAAGCTTTCTTT
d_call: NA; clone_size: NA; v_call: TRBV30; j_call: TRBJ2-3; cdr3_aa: CAWAASDTQYF; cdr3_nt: TGTGCCTGGGCAGCGTCAGATACGCAGTATTTT